The next 4 T cell receptor beta chains were all read from a single sample in a study of cytomegalovirus exposure and HLA in healthy donors. PCR used 60 Vbeta primers and 13 Jbeta primers. Repertoires were generated with immunoSEQ multiplex PCR, while TCRdb's copy carries only in-frame clones and drops some. The sample shows over 40,000 clones, approximately 90% of them seen only once. Sequencing was carried out using PBMCs. Every receptor here comes from a woman in her forties in good health and CMV-seropositive.

This chain links TRBV28 with TRBJ2-7; D is uncertain. CDR1 is MDHEN, CDR2 SYDVKM, per germline. Trimming cost V 2 bases and J 3 bases, with 11 bases left between them. The CDR3 totals 14 residues. The CDR3 coding sequence is TGTGCCAGCAGTTTAGTTTCTGACAACTACGAGCAGTACTTC. It encodes CASSLVSDNYEQYF.

The V and J genes are TRBV5-1 and TRBJ1-1; 7 bases agree with TRBD1. Germline CDR1 SGHRS, CDR2 YFSETQ. CDR3 length: 16 residues. Trimming cost V 4 bases and J 3 bases; bases outside gene matches: 12. The CDR3 DNA reads as TGCGCCAGCAGCCCCACCGGATTCGACAGGGACACTGAAGCTTTCTTT. Its protein product is CASSPTGFDRDTEAFF.

CDR3 sequence reads: CATSRDGGGETQYF. The CDR3 DNA reads TGTGCCACCAGCAGAGATGGGGGGGGAGAGACCCAGTACTTC. V and J are TRBV15 and TRBJ2-5, with 7 nucleotides matching TRBD2. The V gene end was trimmed by 0 bases and the J gene end by 4 bases; junction bases not matched to a gene: 2. CDR1 LNHNV and CDR2 YYDKDF come from the germline V gene (reference sequence). There are 14 residues in the CDR3.

The chain has TRBV5-5 and TRBJ1-5; TRBD1 agrees at 7 bases. The CDR3 is made up of 14 amino acids. V gave up 4 bases and J gave up 5 bases; unmatched junction bases: 6. Germline CDR1 reads SGHKS; CDR2 reads YYEKEE (reference sequence). Written as DNA, the CDR3 is TGTGCCAGCAGCCCTTATACAGGGGATCAGCCCCAGCATTTT. It is translated as CASSPYTGDQPQHF.